This TCR beta chain came from a study of Tregs in tolerant kidney transplant recipients. The study, taken as a whole, reports: Biological reproducibility was not directly addressed in this study. Activated donor B cell expansion appeared to reveal the most relevant donor-specific TCRbeta repertoire. Findings come from small patient numbers and require larger validation.

Thawed PBMCs were FACS-sorted into unstimulated CD4+CD25+CD127- regulatory T cells, CD4+CD25- non-regulatory cells, CD4 and CD8 cells. TCRdb's copy holds only in-frame clones and misses some; the assay was immunoSEQ multiplex PCR. The sample carries under 300,000 clones, 84% recorded once. The CDR3 totals 16 residues. Trimming removed 1 base from V and 5 bases from J; junction bases left unmatched: 7. CDR1 and CDR2 from the germline V gene are SGHTA and FQGTGA. Note on this clone: The antigen is unknown.

The J gene is TRBJ2-1, the V gene TRBV7-3; 8 nucleotides align to TRBD2. Material: CD4+ T cells from blood. This TCR was recovered from a human donor in good health. DNA for the CDR3: TGTGCCAGCAGCTTAAGGCCCAGCGGGGGAAACAATGAGCAGTTCTTC. This gives the protein CASSLRPSGGNNEQFF.